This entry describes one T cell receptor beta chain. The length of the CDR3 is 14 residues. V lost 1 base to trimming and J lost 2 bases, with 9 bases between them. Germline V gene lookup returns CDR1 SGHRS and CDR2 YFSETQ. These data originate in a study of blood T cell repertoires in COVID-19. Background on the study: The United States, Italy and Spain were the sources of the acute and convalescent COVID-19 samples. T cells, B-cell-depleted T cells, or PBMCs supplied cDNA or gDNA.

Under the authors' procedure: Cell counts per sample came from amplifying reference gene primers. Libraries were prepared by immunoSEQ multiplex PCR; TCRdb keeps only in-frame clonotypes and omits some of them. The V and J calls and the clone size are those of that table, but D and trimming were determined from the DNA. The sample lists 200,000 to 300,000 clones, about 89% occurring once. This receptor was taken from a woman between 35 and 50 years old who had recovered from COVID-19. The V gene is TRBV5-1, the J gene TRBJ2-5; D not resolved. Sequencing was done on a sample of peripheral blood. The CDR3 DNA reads TGCGCCAGCAGCTTGTATACGGAGCAAGAGACCCAGTACTTC. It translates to CASSLYTEQETQYF.